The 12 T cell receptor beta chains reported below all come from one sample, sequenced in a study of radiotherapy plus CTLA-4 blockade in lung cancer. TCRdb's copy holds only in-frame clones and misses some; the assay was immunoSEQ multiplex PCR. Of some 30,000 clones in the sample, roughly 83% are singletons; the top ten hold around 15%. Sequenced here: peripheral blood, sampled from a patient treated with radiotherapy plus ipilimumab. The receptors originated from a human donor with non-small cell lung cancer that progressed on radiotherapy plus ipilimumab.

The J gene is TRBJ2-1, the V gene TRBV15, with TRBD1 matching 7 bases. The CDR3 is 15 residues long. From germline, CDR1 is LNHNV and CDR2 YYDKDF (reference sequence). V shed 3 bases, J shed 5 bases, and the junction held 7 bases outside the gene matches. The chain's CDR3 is CATSSADRDHNEQFF. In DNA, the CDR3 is TGTGCCACCAGCAGTGCTGACAGGGACCACAATGAGCAGTTCTTC.

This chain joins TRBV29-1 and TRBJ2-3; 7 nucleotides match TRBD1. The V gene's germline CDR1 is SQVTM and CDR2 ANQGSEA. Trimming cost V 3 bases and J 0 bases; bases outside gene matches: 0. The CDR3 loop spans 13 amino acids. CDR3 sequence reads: CSVEGQSTDTQYF. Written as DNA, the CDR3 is TGCAGCGTTGAGGGACAGAGCACAGATACGCAGTATTTT.

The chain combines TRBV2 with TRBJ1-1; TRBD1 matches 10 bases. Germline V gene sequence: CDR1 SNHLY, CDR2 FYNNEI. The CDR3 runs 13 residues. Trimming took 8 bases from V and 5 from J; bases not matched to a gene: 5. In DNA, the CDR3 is TGTGCCAGCGGGGGGACAGGGGCTACTGAAGCTTTCTTT. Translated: CASGGTGATEAFF.

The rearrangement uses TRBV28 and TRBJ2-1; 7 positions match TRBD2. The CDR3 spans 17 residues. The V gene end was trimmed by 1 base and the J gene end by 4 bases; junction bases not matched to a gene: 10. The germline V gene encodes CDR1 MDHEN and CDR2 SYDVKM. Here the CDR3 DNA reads TGTGCCAGCAGTTTATACGAGGGAGGGCCAGGGTACAATGAGCAGTTCTTC. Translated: CASSLYEGGPGYNEQFF. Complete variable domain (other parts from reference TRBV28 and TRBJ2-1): DVKVTQSSRYLVKRTGEKVFLECVQDMDHENMFWYRQDPGLGLRLIYFSYDVKMKEKGDIPEGYSVSREKKERFSLILESASTNQTSMYLCASSLYEGGPGYNEQFFGPGTRLTVL.

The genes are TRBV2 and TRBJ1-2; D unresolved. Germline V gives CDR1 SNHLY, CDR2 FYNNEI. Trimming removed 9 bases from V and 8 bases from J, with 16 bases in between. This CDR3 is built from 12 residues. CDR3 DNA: TGTGCCAGTCTTGAGAGGTGGACGGGCTACACCTTC. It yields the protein CASLERWTGYTF.

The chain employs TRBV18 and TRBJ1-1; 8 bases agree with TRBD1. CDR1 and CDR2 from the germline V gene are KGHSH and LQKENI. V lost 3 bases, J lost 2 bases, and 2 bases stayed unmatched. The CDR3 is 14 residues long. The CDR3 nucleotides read TGTGCCAGCTCACCGGACAGGGTCAACACTGAAGCTTTCTTT. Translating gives CASSPDRVNTEAFF.

The CDR3 loop is CASSQGASYEQYF. DNA for the CDR3: TGTGCCAGTAGTCAGGGGGCGTCGTACGAGCAGTACTTC. The chain has TRBV19 and TRBJ2-7; the match to TRBD1 covers 8 bases. With 5 bases clipped from V and 4 bases from J, the junction kept 4 bases outside the gene matches. Germline V gene lookup returns CDR1 LNHDA and CDR2 SQIVND (reference sequence). The CDR3 length is 13 residues.

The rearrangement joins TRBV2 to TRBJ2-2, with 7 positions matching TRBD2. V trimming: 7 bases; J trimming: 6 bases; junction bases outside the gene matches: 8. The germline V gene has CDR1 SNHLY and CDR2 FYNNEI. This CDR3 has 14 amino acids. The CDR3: CASTRGGDPGELFF. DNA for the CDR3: TGTGCCAGCACTAGGGGAGGGGACCCCGGGGAGCTGTTTTTT.

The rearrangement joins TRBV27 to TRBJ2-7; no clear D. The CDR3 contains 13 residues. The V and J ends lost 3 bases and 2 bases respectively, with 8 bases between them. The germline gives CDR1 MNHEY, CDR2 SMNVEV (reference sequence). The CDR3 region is CASSFGSTYEQYF. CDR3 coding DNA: TGTGCCAGCAGTTTCGGCAGCACCTACGAGCAGTACTTC.

The chain's CDR3 is CASSEVRAVEAFF. In DNA form, the CDR3 reads TGTGCCAGCAGTGAAGTCCGGGCGGTTGAAGCTTTCTTT. The chain has TRBV25-1 and TRBJ1-1; D gene ambiguous. The CDR3 is made up of 13 amino acids. CDR1 is MGHDK, CDR2 SYGVNS, per germline. Trimming took 2 bases from V and 7 from J, leaving 11 bases between them.

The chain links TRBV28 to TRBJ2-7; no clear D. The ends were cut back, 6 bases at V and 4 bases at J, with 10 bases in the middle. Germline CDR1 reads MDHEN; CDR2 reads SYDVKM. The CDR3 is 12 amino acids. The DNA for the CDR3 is TGTGCCAGCAGCCTCGTACCATACGAGCAGTACTTC. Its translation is CASSLVPYEQYF.

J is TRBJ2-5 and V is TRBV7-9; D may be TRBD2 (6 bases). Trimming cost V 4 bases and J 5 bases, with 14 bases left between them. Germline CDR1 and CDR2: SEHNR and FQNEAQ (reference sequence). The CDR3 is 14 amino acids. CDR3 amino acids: CASSSRLVGETQYF. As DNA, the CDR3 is TGTGCCAGCAGCTCTCGACTAGTTGGGGAGACCCAGTACTTC.